The following is a TCR beta chain sequence with its context. This clone occurred once. The clone's antigen remains unknown. There are no base qualities to consult, and no much larger clone falls within one base. The sample originates from a study of OX40 agonist ivuxolimab in advanced cancers. Regarding the complete study: The costimulatory receptor OX40 (CD134) was targeted by ivuxolimab, a fully human IgG2 agonistic monoclonal antibody. Intravenous ivuxolimab was administered to patients every 2 weeks at six dose levels: 0.01, 0.1, 0.3, 1.5, 3 and 10 mg/kg. Of the roughly 50 dose-escalation patients, hepatocellular carcinoma was present in approximately 20, melanoma in roughly 15, renal cell carcinoma in 9 and head and neck cancer in 9. In the dose-escalation cohort, roughly 82% of patients were male, and the mean age was roughly 56 years with a range of about 23 to 79. Patients were allowed to have had prior anti-PD-1, anti-PD-L1 or anti-CTLA-4 therapy, and around 37% of the dose-escalation patients had previously received checkpoint inhibitors. Partial responses occurred in three dose-escalation patients: two with cutaneous melanoma and one with hepatocellular carcinoma. Peripheral TCRbeta sequencing was intended to test whether TCR sequence diversity was altered and clonal T-cell expansion was caused by ivuxolimab. The monotherapy dose-escalation portion (N of about 47 patients) of the phase I ivuxolimab trial is reported in the paper.

To sequence the TCRbeta CDR3 region, genomic DNA was isolated from the sorted cells. The immunoSEQ Assay was used for sequencing of TCRbeta CDR3 regions. The immuneACCESS repertoire file appears here via TCRdb, limited to in-frame rearrangements. These files lack a portion of the clones; in checked studies, under half of the deficit traces to unresolved V genes, and the cause of the others is not known. The sample table lists 75,000 to 100,000 clones, about 84% of them with a count of one. Under 7% of the sample comes from the top ten. Including the terminal cysteine and phenylalanine, the CDR3 comprises 17 residues. Only the CDR3 region is kept as DNA, spanning 51 bases read in frame from base 1. The V and J ends are trimmed by 0 bases and 3 bases, leaving 15 bases between them. The germline V gene encodes CDR1 SGHRS and CDR2 YFSETQ. What the research found in general, with its limitations: At doses from 0.1 to 3.0 mg/kg, clonal expansion was seen in both CD4+ and CD8+ blood T cells between baseline and week 6. Which antigens the clonally expanded peripheral T cells were specific for was not determined. After ivuxolimab, more expanded clones were found on average in CD8+ T cells than in CD4+ T cells. In the 0.1-3.0 mg/kg groups, partial responders had among the lowest normalized peripheral clonal expansion, particularly in CD8+ T cells. Low levels of normalized T-cell clonal expansion were also shown by some nonresponding patients.

The trial excluded patients who had a history of autoimmune disease or were on systemic immunosuppression. Peripheral blood for TCR sequencing was drawn from every dose cohort at baseline, at cycle 4 day 1 and at cycle 7 day 1. Samples were obtained from an open-label, multicenter, first-in-human phase I dose-escalation trial of ivuxolimab. The trial enrolled adults with locally advanced or metastatic head and neck squamous cell, hepatocellular, melanoma or renal cell carcinoma. CD4+ and CD8+ T cells were sorted separately from peripheral blood before TCR sequencing. The sample was CD4+ or CD8+ T cells sorted from blood, taken in a trial of the OX40 agonist ivuxolimab. Here the chain combines TRBV5-1 and TRBJ1-4; D gene: possibly TRBD1, on 5 matching bases. This TCR came from an adult with an advanced solid tumor such as melanoma, head and neck, liver or kidney cancer. The sequenced DNA: TGCGCCAGCAGCTTGGCCGGGCGATTAGGGGCTAATGAAAAACTGTTTTTT. Its product reads: CASSLAGRLGANEKLFF.